A single sample is the source of the 13 T cell receptor beta chains below, sequenced in a study of shared clonotypes between healthy human individuals. Produced via immunoSEQ multiplex PCR; TCRdb's table is partial and in-frame only. The sample has over 400,000 clones, 70% to 85% seen once; the top ten hold around 11%. The sample was PBMCs. The receptors come from a woman in her thirties or forties in good health. Some clones in this sample may be carry-over from other donors' samples.

The genes are TRBV29-1 and TRBJ2-2, with D perhaps matching TRBD1 (5 bases). V was trimmed by 6 bases and J by 2 bases, leaving 13 bases between them. The CDR3 sequence is 14 residues long. The germline gives CDR1 SQVTM, CDR2 ANQGSEA. The CDR3, as DNA: TGCAGCGTAAAGAACAGGACCAACACCGGGGAGCTGTTTTTT. Its translation: CSVKNRTNTGELFF.

This chain joins TRBV18 and TRBJ2-7; D uncertain. The CDR3 is 11 amino acids. Germline V gene data show CDR1 as KGHSH and CDR2 as LQKENI. Trimming cost V 5 bases and J 4 bases, with 6 bases left between them. The CDR3 DNA follows: TGTGCCAGCTCAACTGGATACGAGCAGTACTTC. Its translation is CASSTGYEQYF.

The rearrangement links TRBV11-2 to TRBJ2-1; 9 nucleotides line up with TRBD2. Germline V lookup: CDR1 SGHAT, CDR2 FQNNGV. The CDR3 runs to 17 residues. V dropped 1 base and J dropped 2; count of bases not matched to a gene: 6. The CDR3 DNA sequence: TGTGCCAGCAGCTTAGGTCGGGGCGGGAGGGCCTACAATGAGCAGTTCTTC. Protein: CASSLGRGGRAYNEQFF.

The chain recombines TRBV9 with TRBJ2-2; TRBD1 or TRBD2 may be the D gene (6 bases each). V dropped 5 bases and J dropped 6 bases, with 20 bases sitting between them. Germline CDR1 is SGDLS and CDR2 is YYNGEE. The CDR3 contains 16 residues. CDR3 nucleotides: TGTGCCAGCAGTACGACCCCCAGGGGAGGATCCGGGGAGCTGTTTTTT. It translates to CASSTTPRGGSGELFF.

The V and J genes are TRBV20-1 and TRBJ2-7; D unresolved. Germline V CDR1 and CDR2: DFQATT, SNEGSKA (reference sequence). The CDR3 has 11 amino acids. V was cut by 2 bases and J by 2 bases, with 4 bases left in between. The CDR3 region has the DNA TGCAGTGCTAGAAAGGCCTACGAGCAGTACTTC. Translated: CSARKAYEQYF.

This sequence joins TRBV11-2 and TRBJ1-3; 7 nucleotides agree with TRBD1. CDR1 is SGHAT and CDR2 is FQNNGV in the germline V gene. The CDR3 spans 15 residues. J gave up 3 bases and V 5 bases, and 7 bases lay outside the gene matches. For the CDR3, the DNA is TGTGCCAGCAGCCGACAGGGTTTCGGTGGAAACACCATATATTTT. Translation: CASSRQGFGGNTIYF.

The V call is TRBV2, the J call TRBJ1-2; D remains ambiguous. Germline values: CDR1 SNHLY, CDR2 FYNNEI. Trimming pared 4 bases from V and 10 bases from J, leaving 16 bases between. The CDR3 extends over 13 amino acids. CDR3 region: CASSGPAKETYTF. In DNA, the CDR3 is TGTGCCAGCAGTGGCCCCGCCAAGGAGACCTACACCTTC.

This clone has only one observation. The chain couples TRBV29-1 to TRBJ2-1, with no clear D. The germline V gene has CDR1 SQVTM and CDR2 ANQGSEA. Trimming cost V 2 bases and J 7 bases, with 6 bases left between them. This CDR3 spans 11 amino acids. This CDR3 reads CSVEKGNEQFF. The CDR3 DNA sequence: TGCAGCGTTGAAAAGGGTAATGAGCAGTTCTTC.

The chain uses TRBV9 and TRBJ2-2; D uncertain. Germline V gives CDR1 SGDLS, CDR2 YYNGEE. Trimming cost V 4 bases and J 7 bases, with 8 bases left between them. CDR3 length: 12 amino acids. The CDR3 loop reads CASSPIGGELFF. Written as DNA, the CDR3 is TGTGCCAGCAGCCCCATTGGCGGGGAGCTGTTTTTT.

The rearrangement joins TRBV5-1 to TRBJ2-1; 8 bases fit TRBD2. V lost 3 bases and J lost 5; bases outside the gene matches: 10. CDR1 SGHRS and CDR2 YFSETQ come from the germline V gene. The CDR3 has 16 residues. CDR3 nucleotides: TGCGCCAGCAGCTCGGTACTAGCGGTCACGGACAATGAGCAGTTCTTC. Translation: CASSSVLAVTDNEQFF. Filled out from reference TRBV5-1 and TRBJ2-1, the complete variable domain reads KAGVTQTPRYLIKTRGQQVTLSCSPISGHRSVSWYQQTPGQGLQFLFEYFSETQRNKGNFPGRFSGRQFSNSRSEMNVSTLELGDSALYLCASSSVLAVTDNEQFFGPGTRLTVL.

V gene TRBV4-3 combines with J gene TRBJ2-5; D might be TRBD2 (5 bases). This CDR3 is 16 amino acids long. CDR1 and CDR2 from the germline V gene are LGHNA and YSLEER. Trimming pared 1 base from V and 4 bases from J, leaving 16 bases between. The CDR3 sequence is CASSQVGGGRPETQYF. DNA of the CDR3: TGCGCCAGCAGCCAAGTAGGTGGAGGAAGACCAGAGACCCAGTACTTC.

V usage is TRBV2 and J usage is TRBJ2-2, with 8 bases aligning to TRBD2. The CDR3 covers 14 residues. V lost 8 bases and J lost 4; bases outside the gene matches: 6. CDR1 and CDR2 from the germline V gene are SNHLY and FYNNEI. This CDR3 is CASGGREATGELFF. The DNA of the CDR3 is TGTGCCAGCGGGGGGCGGGAGGCCACCGGGGAGCTGTTTTTT.

The sample holds one count of this clone. The V gene is TRBV6-1, the J gene TRBJ1-4, with a weak D call TRBD1 (5 bases). Germline CDR1 and CDR2: MNHNS and SASEGT. Trimming left V 3 bases short and J 6 bases short, with 11 bases between. This CDR3 has 14 residues. CDR3 residues: CASSEGGGYEKLFF. CDR3 DNA sequence: TGTGCCAGCAGTGAGGGTGGGGGGTATGAAAAACTGTTTTTT.